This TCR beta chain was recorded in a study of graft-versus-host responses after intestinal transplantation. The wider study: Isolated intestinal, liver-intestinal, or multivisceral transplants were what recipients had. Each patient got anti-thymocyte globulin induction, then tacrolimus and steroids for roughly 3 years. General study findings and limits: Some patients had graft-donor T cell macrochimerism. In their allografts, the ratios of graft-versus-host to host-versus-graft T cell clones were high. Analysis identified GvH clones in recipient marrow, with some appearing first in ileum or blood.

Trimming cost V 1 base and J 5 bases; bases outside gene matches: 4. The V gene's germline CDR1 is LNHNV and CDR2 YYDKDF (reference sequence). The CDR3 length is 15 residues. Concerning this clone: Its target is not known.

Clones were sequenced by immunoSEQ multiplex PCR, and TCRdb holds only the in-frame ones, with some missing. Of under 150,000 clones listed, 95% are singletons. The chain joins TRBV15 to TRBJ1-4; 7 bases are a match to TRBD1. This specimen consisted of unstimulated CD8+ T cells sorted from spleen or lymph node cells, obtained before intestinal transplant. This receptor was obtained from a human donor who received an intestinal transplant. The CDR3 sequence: CATSRGSGGNEKLFF. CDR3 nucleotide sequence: TGTGCCACCAGCAGAGGTTCAGGGGGAAATGAAAAACTGTTTTTT.